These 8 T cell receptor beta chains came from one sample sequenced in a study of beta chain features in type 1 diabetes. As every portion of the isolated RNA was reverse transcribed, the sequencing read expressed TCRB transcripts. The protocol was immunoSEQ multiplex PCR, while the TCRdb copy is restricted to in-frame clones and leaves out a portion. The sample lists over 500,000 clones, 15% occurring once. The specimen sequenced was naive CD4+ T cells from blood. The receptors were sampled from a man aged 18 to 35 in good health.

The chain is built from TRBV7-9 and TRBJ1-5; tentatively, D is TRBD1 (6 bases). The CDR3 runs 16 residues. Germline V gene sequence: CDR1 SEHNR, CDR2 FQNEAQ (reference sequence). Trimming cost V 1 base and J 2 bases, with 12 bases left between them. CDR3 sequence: CASSLDRGRRNQPQHF. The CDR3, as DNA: TGTGCCAGCAGCTTAGATCGGGGGCGGCGCAATCAGCCCCAGCATTTT.

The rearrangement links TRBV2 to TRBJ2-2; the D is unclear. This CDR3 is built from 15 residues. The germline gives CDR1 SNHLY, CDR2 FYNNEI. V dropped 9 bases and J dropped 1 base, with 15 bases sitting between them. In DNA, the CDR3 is TGTGCCAGTATTCCGCACGGAAAGAACACCGGGGAGCTGTTTTTT. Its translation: CASIPHGKNTGELFF.

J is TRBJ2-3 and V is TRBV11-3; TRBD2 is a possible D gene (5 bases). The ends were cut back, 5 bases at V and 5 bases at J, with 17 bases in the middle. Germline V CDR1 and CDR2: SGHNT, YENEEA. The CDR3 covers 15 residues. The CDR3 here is CASSPRTTAVDTQYF. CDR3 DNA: TGTGCCAGCAGCCCAAGAACTACAGCGGTAGATACGCAGTATTTT.

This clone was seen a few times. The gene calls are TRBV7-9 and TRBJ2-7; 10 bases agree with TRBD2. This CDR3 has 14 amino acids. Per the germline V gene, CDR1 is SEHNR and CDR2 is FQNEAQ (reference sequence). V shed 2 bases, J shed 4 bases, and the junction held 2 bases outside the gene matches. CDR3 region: CASSLNSGRYEQYF. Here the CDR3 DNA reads TGTGCCAGCAGCTTAAATAGCGGGAGGTACGAGCAGTACTTC.

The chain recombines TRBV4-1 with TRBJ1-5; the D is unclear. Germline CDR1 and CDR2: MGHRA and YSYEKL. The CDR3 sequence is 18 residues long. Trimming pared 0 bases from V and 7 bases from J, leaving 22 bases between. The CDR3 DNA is TGCGCCAGCAGCCAAGATCGGGGAGGACCGGGAGTGGGCCAGCCCCAGCATTTT. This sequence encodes CASSQDRGGPGVGQPQHF.

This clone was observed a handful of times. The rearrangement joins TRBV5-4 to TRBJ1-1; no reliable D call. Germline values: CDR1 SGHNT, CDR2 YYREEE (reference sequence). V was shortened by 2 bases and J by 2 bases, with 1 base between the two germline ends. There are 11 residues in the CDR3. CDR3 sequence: CASSFNTEAFF. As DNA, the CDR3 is TGTGCCAGCAGCTTTAACACTGAAGCTTTCTTT. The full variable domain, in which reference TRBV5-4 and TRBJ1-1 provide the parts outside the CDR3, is ETGVTQSPTHLIKTRGQQVTLRCSSQSGHNTVSWYQQALGQGPQFIFQYYREEENGRGNFPPRFSGLQFPNYSSELNVNALELDDSALYLCASSFNTEAFFGQGTRLTVV.

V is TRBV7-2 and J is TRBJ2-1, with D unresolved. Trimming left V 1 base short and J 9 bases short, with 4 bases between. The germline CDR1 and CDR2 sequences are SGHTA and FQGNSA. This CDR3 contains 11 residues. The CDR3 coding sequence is TGTGCCAGCAGCTTAGATGTTGAGCAGTTCTTC. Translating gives CASSLDVEQFF. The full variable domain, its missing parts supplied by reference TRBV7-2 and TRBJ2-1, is GAGVSQSPSNKVTEKGKDVELRCDPISGHTALYWYRQSLGQGLEFLIYFQGNSAPDKSGLPSDRFSAERTGGSVSTLTIQRTQQEDSAVYLCASSLDVEQFFGPGTRLTVL.

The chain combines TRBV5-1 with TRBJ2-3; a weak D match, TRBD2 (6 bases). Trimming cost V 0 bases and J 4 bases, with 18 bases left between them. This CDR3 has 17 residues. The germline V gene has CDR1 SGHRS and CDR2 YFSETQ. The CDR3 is CASSLALAQRVADTQYF. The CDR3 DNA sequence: TGCGCCAGCAGCTTGGCCCTCGCTCAGCGGGTGGCAGATACGCAGTATTTT.